Following are 29 T cell receptor beta chains from one sample sequenced in a study of OX40 agonist ivuxolimab in advanced cancers. Assay used: immunoSEQ multiplex PCR; TCRdb lists only in-frame clones, some missing. The sample lists 60,000 to 70,000 clones, under 95% occurring once. The sequencing here drew on CD4+ or CD8+ T cells sorted from blood, taken in a trial of the OX40 agonist ivuxolimab. The receptors come from an adult with an advanced solid tumor such as melanoma, head and neck, liver or kidney cancer.

The chain joins TRBV28 to TRBJ2-7, with 13 bases aligning to TRBD2. CDR3 size: 15 residues. Per germline, CDR1 MDHEN and CDR2 SYDVKM. The V segment lost 2 bases and the J segment 4 bases; nucleotides outside the gene matches: 2. The CDR3, as DNA: TGTGCCAGCAGTTTAGGGACTAGCGGGACGTACGAGCAGTACTTC. It encodes CASSLGTSGTYEQYF. Complete variable domain (other parts from reference TRBV28 and TRBJ2-7): DVKVTQSSRYLVKRTGEKVFLECVQDMDHENMFWYRQDPGLGLRLIYFSYDVKMKEKGDIPEGYSVSREKKERFSLILESASTNQTSMYLCASSLGTSGTYEQYFGPGTRLTVT.

The V gene is TRBV19, the J gene TRBJ2-1; tentative D call: TRBD2 (5 bases). Germline V gene lookup returns CDR1 LNHDA and CDR2 SQIVND (reference sequence). Trimming removed 5 bases from V and 0 bases from J, with 14 bases in between. This CDR3 has 16 residues. The CDR3 nucleotides read TGTGCCAGTAGTGCCTATAGCGTGAGCTCCTACAATGAGCAGTTCTTC. Its protein is CASSAYSVSSYNEQFF.

This chain connects TRBV7-9 to TRBJ2-2; unclear D gene. V lost 1 base to trimming and J lost 1 base, with 7 bases between them. Germline V gene data show CDR1 as SEHNR and CDR2 as FQNEAQ (reference sequence). The CDR3 spans 15 residues. CDR3 in amino acids: CASSLVPGNTGELFF. CDR3 nucleotide sequence: TGTGCCAGCAGCTTAGTCCCGGGGAACACCGGGGAGCTGTTTTTT. Drawing the rest from reference TRBV7-9 and TRBJ2-2, the complete variable domain is DTGVSQNPRHKITKRGQNVTFRCDPISEHNRLYWYRQTLGQGPEFLTYFQNEAQLEKSRLLSDRFSAERPKGSFSTLEIQRTEQGDSAMYLCASSLVPGNTGELFFGEGSRLTVL.

The V call is TRBV28, the J call TRBJ2-7, with a tentative D call TRBD2 (5 bases). This CDR3 spans 14 amino acids. Per the germline V gene, CDR1 is MDHEN and CDR2 is SYDVKM. Trimming shortened V by 5 bases and J by 6 bases, and 17 bases separated the two germline ends. This CDR3 is CASSIGLPTIEQYF. CDR3 nucleotide sequence: TGTGCCAGCAGTATTGGACTCCCAACGATCGAGCAGTACTTC. Filled out from reference TRBV28 and TRBJ2-7, the complete variable domain reads DVKVTQSSRYLVKRTGEKVFLECVQDMDHENMFWYRQDPGLGLRLIYFSYDVKMKEKGDIPEGYSVSREKKERFSLILESASTNQTSMYLCASSIGLPTIEQYFGPGTRLTVT.

In its sample, this clone was seen a few times. This rearrangement joins TRBV4-2 to TRBJ1-1; D is possibly TRBD1 (5 bases). Trimming removed 0 bases from V and 0 bases from J, with 14 bases in between. Germline V CDR1 and CDR2: LGHNA, YNFKEQ. The length of the CDR3 is 17 residues. The CDR3 nucleotides read TGTGCCAGCAGCCAAGAGTCGCTAGCGGACATGAACACTGAAGCTTTCTTT. Translated: CASSQESLADMNTEAFF.

V and J are TRBV9 and TRBJ1-2; the D gene is possibly TRBD1 (6 bases). Germline lookup yields CDR1 SGDLS and CDR2 YYNGEE. The CDR3 runs 18 residues. Trimming removed 4 bases at V and 3 bases at J, with 25 bases between. The CDR3 is CASSPRLGTGTGDYGYTF. In nucleotides, the CDR3 is TGTGCCAGCAGCCCCCGATTGGGAACAGGGACTGGGGACTATGGCTACACCTTC.

This sequence joins TRBV5-6 and TRBJ2-7; D tentatively reads TRBD1 or TRBD2 (5 bases each). The length of the CDR3 is 14 residues. The ends were cut back, 2 bases at V and 4 bases at J, with 13 bases in the middle. Looked up from germline, CDR1 is SGHDT and CDR2 is YYEEEE. CDR3 nucleotides: TGTGCCAGCAGCTTTCGGGCCGAGGGGTACGAGCAGTACTTC. This encodes CASSFRAEGYEQYF.

V gene TRBV4-1 combines with J gene TRBJ2-7; TRBD2 agrees at 10 bases. The CDR3 is 15 residues long. The J segment lost 5 bases and the V segment lost 0 bases, leaving 4 bases of the junction unmatched. Germline V lookup: CDR1 MGHRA, CDR2 YSYEKL. The chain's CDR3 is CASSQESGRDDEQYF. CDR3 sequence (DNA): TGCGCCAGCAGCCAAGAAAGCGGGAGGGACGACGAGCAGTACTTC.

This clone has more than one count but fewer than ten. The chain links TRBV6-5 to TRBJ1-2; the D gene is possibly TRBD1 (5 bases). Germline V gene lookup returns CDR1 MNHEY and CDR2 SVGAGI. Trimming removed 0 bases from V and 7 bases from J, with 15 bases in between. The CDR3 extends over 15 amino acids. DNA for the CDR3: TGTGCCAGCAGTTACTCGCTGTGGCAGGGAGGTGGCTACACCTTC. It yields the protein CASSYSLWQGGGYTF.

The gene calls are TRBV28 and TRBJ1-3; 8 nucleotides agree with TRBD1. This CDR3 has 14 amino acids. Germline V lookup: CDR1 MDHEN, CDR2 SYDVKM. J gave up 1 base and V 4 bases, and 0 bases lay outside the gene matches. DNA for the CDR3: TGTGCCAGCAGTTGGACAGGGTCTGGAAACACCATATATTTT. It is translated as CASSWTGSGNTIYF.

V usage is TRBV28 and J usage is TRBJ2-7, with 12 bases that match TRBD2. This CDR3 is 15 amino acids long. V lost 3 bases and J lost 2; bases outside the gene matches: 2. CDR1 is MDHEN and CDR2 is SYDVKM in the germline V gene. CDR3 loop: CASSLRLAGAYEQYF. In nucleotides, the CDR3 is TGTGCCAGCAGTTTGAGACTAGCGGGAGCCTACGAGCAGTACTTC.

This clone was detected only a few times. This rearrangement joins TRBV7-9 to TRBJ2-1; 10 nucleotides agree with TRBD2. After removal of 9 bases from V and 4 bases from J, the junction contained 6 bases not matched to a gene. Germline V gives CDR1 SEHNR, CDR2 FQNEAQ (reference sequence). This CDR3 has 14 residues. CDR3 coding DNA: TGTGCCAGAAGCGGGAGGGATGGGTACAATGAGCAGTTCTTC. This codes for CARSGRDGYNEQFF.

The chain recombines TRBV7-2 with TRBJ2-5, with TRBD2 matching 7 bases. Germline assignment: CDR1 SGHTA and CDR2 FQGNSA. The trim removed 5 bases at V and 2 bases at J, leaving 11 bases unmatched. This CDR3 region has 16 residues. CDR3 in amino acids: CASSPLDAAGQETQYF. In nucleotides, the CDR3 is TGTGCCAGCAGCCCCCTAGATGCAGCGGGGCAAGAGACCCAGTACTTC.

The rearrangement links TRBV4-1 to TRBJ2-2; TRBD2 matches at 7 bases. The CDR3 loop spans 20 amino acids. Germline assignment: CDR1 MGHRA and CDR2 YSYEKL. V shed 1 base and J 3 bases; nucleotides not matched to a gene: 17. The CDR3 loop reads CASSQVIAHYSGPDTGELFF. The DNA for the CDR3 is TGCGCCAGCAGCCAAGTGATCGCCCATTATAGCGGGCCCGACACCGGGGAGCTGTTTTTT.

The chain is built from TRBV5-8 and TRBJ1-2; D remains unclear. This CDR3 has 14 amino acids. The V end was cut by 1 base, the J end by 4 bases, with 11 bases between. Germline CDR1 SGHTS, CDR2 YDEGEE. The CDR3 protein is CASSLYGSGYGYTF. The CDR3 nucleotides read TGTGCCAGCAGCTTGTACGGGTCCGGCTATGGCTACACCTTC.

This clone was observed a handful of times. V gene TRBV28 combines with J gene TRBJ2-5; TRBD1 might be the D (6 bases). CDR1 and CDR2 (germline): MDHEN, SYDVKM. The CDR3 totals 17 residues. V lost 2 bases, J lost 3 bases, and 19 bases lay in between. The CDR3 here is CASSLGEVRAGEETQYF. The CDR3 DNA is TGTGCCAGCAGTTTAGGTGAAGTGAGGGCAGGGGAAGAGACCCAGTACTTC.

A remark on this clone: A read error may account for a junction end that differs from germline. The chain links TRBV7-6 to TRBJ2-7, with D perhaps TRBD1 or TRBD2 (5 bases each). The CDR3 runs to 14 residues. In germline, CDR1 is SGHVS, CDR2 FNYEAQ. In nucleotides, the CDR3 is TGTGCCAGCAGCCGAGGGGCTAGCTCCCACGAGCAGTACTTC. Its translation is CASSRGASSHEQYF.

J is TRBJ2-5 and V is TRBV9; D remains ambiguous. This CDR3 spans 14 amino acids. The V gene's germline CDR1 is SGDLS and CDR2 YYNGEE. Trimming pared 0 bases from V and 5 bases from J, leaving 11 bases between. The CDR3: CASSVAGSRETQYF. The CDR3 DNA is TGTGCCAGCAGCGTAGCTGGATCCCGGGAGACCCAGTACTTC.

The genes are TRBV9 and TRBJ2-6; D not resolved. Germline V gene sequence: CDR1 SGDLS, CDR2 YYNGEE. This CDR3 is 20 amino acids long. Trimming pared 3 bases from V and 0 bases from J, leaving 22 bases between. CDR3 amino acids: CASSEALNEENLSGANVLTF. The CDR3 bases are TGTGCCAGCAGCGAGGCCCTTAACGAAGAGAACCTCTCTGGGGCCAACGTCCTGACTTTC.

The chain is built from TRBV5-8 and TRBJ2-2; no firm D call. Trimming took off 4 bases at V and 3 bases at J, with 13 bases between the two ends. CDR3 size: 15 residues. Germline CDR1 is SGHTS and CDR2 is YDEGEE. CDR3 amino acids: CASSPRTDYTGELFF. The CDR3 coding sequence is TGTGCCAGCAGCCCCCGGACGGATTACACCGGGGAGCTGTTTTTT.

The rearrangement uses TRBV10-3 and TRBJ1-5; no definite D call. CDR3 length: 14 residues. Germline lookup yields CDR1 ENHRY and CDR2 SYGVKD. Trimming shortened V by 3 bases and J by 1 base, and 7 bases separated the two germline ends. CDR3 bases: TGTGCCATCAGTGAATCAGGCAGCAATCAGCCCCAGCATTTT. As protein: CAISESGSNQPQHF.

This rearrangement joins TRBV4-2 to TRBJ2-3; TRBD2 aligns across 7 bases. The germline gives CDR1 LGHNA, CDR2 YNFKEQ. This CDR3 region has 15 residues. Trimming at V came to 2 bases and at J to 6 bases, leaving 8 bases not matched to a gene. The CDR3 here is CASSQRGEGMDTQYF. The CDR3 DNA is TGTGCCAGCAGCCAACGGGGGGAGGGCATGGATACGCAGTATTTT.

The rearrangement links TRBV23-1 to TRBJ1-2, with TRBD1 matching 7 bases. TRBV23-1 qualifies as an ORF whose function is uncertain. The ends lost 2 bases at V and 3 bases at J; junction bases unmatched: 12. There are 17 residues in the CDR3. In DNA, the CDR3 is TGCGCCAGCAGTCAAACTGCGGTCACAGGGGCGGACTATGGCTACACCTTC. Translated: CASSQTAVTGADYGYTF.

The gene calls are TRBV27 and TRBJ2-3; 7 bases line up with TRBD2. V lost 8 bases and J lost 2; bases outside the gene matches: 4. The germline V gene encodes CDR1 MNHEY and CDR2 SMNVEV (reference sequence). The CDR3 extends over 13 amino acids. DNA for the CDR3: TGTGCCAGCGGGCGGGAGAACACAGATACGCAGTATTTT. Its protein product is CASGRENTDTQYF.

The rearrangement uses TRBV5-6 and TRBJ2-1, with 7 bases fitting TRBD2. The CDR3 totals 15 residues. CDR1 is SGHDT, CDR2 YYEEEE, per germline. V was clipped by 6 bases and J by 3 bases; unmatched bases: 9. The chain's CDR3 is CASTSAGLNYNEQFF. In DNA form, the CDR3 reads TGTGCCAGCACCTCAGCGGGACTCAACTACAATGAGCAGTTCTTC.

The chain is built from TRBV6-1 and TRBJ1-1; D gene unclear. The CDR3 is made up of 13 amino acids. Germline V gene data show CDR1 as MNHNS and CDR2 as SASEGT. The CDR3 DNA reads as TGTGCACATTCGGGAGACTGGAACACTGAAGCTTTCTTT. Protein: CAHSGDWNTEAFF.

The gene calls are TRBV5-5 and TRBJ2-1, with D hard to call. Trimming pared 3 bases from V and 6 bases from J, leaving 4 bases between. This CDR3 contains 11 residues. From germline, CDR1 is SGHKS and CDR2 YYEKEE (reference sequence). CDR3 nucleotide sequence: TGTGCCAGCAGCTACAGCAATGAGCAGTTCTTC. Translation: CASSYSNEQFF.

The chain uses TRBV7-6 and TRBJ2-5; either TRBD1 or TRBD2 may supply D (5 bases each). Trimming took off 2 bases at V and 6 bases at J, with 16 bases between the two ends. Germline V gene sequence: CDR1 SGHVS, CDR2 FNYEAQ. The CDR3 loop spans 15 amino acids. The CDR3 DNA follows: TGTGCCAGCAGCTTAAGGGACGGTGATAGGCAGACCCAGTACTTC. It specifies CASSLRDGDRQTQYF.

The chain is built from TRBV27 and TRBJ1-2; TRBD1 matches 9 bases. The CDR3 spans 16 residues. V shed 6 bases, J shed 2 bases, and the junction held 10 bases outside the gene matches. Germline CDR1 reads MNHEY; CDR2 reads SMNVEV (reference sequence). The CDR3 DNA follows: TGTGCCAGCAGCCTCACCCAGGACAGGGGAAACTATGGCTACACCTTC. This sequence encodes CASSLTQDRGNYGYTF.